The 16 T cell receptor beta chains listed next were all sequenced from one sample in a study of T cell changes during pregnancy in multiple sclerosis. Only in-frame clones appear in the TCRdb table, and some are missing; sequencing was by immunoSEQ multiplex PCR. The sample has tens of thousands of clones; about 91% are singletons. The material sequenced was peripheral blood, taken in the first trimester of pregnancy. These receptors were taken from a female donor in good health, enrolled as a control in a pregnancy study.

The chain recombines TRBV4-1 with TRBJ2-7; TRBD2 might be the D (6 bases). The CDR3 covers 15 residues. V shed 1 base and J shed 5 bases, with 15 bases lying between them. CDR1 and CDR2 from the germline V gene are MGHRA and YSYEKL. The CDR3 loop is CASSQGWDGGNEQYF. The CDR3 coding sequence is TGCGCCAGCAGCCAAGGCTGGGACGGAGGGAACGAGCAGTACTTC.

V is TRBV13 and J is TRBJ2-3; 8 bases match TRBD1. The germline gives CDR1 PRHDT, CDR2 FYEKMQ (reference sequence). Trimming removed 5 bases from V and 3 bases from J; junction bases left unmatched: 13. CDR3 length equals 17 residues. The CDR3 spells CASSPDSGQGRTDTQYF. CDR3 coding DNA: TGTGCCAGCAGCCCCGACTCTGGACAGGGAAGGACAGATACGCAGTATTTT. Full variable domain (missing parts from reference TRBV13 and TRBJ2-3): AAGVIQSPRHLIKEKRETATLKCYPIPRHDTVYWYQQGPGQDPQFLISFYEKMQSDKGSIPDRFSAQQFSDYHSELNMSSLELGDSALYFCASSPDSGQGRTDTQYFGPGTRLTVL.

The sample holds one count of this clone. This chain uses TRBV19 with TRBJ2-5; D possibly corresponds to TRBD2 (5 bases). Germline assignment: CDR1 LNHDA and CDR2 SQIVND (reference sequence). This CDR3 is built from 14 residues. Trimming stripped 7 bases from V and 5 bases from J, with 17 bases between. DNA of the CDR3: TGTGCCAGTACCCGACGAGGGATCGGGGAGACCCAGTACTTC. Residues: CASTRRGIGETQYF.

The genes are TRBV7-2 and TRBJ2-5; the match to TRBD1 covers 7 bases. Germline CDR1 and CDR2: SGHTA and FQGNSA. The CDR3 has 14 amino acids. Trimming took 5 bases from V and 2 from J; bases not matched to a gene: 5. CDR3 protein: CASSRDRRQETQYF. As DNA, the CDR3 is TGTGCCAGCAGCCGGGACAGACGACAAGAGACCCAGTACTTC.

This clone was seen more than once but under ten times. This chain joins TRBV10-1 and TRBJ2-7; D uncertain. The V and J ends lost 7 bases and 1 base respectively, with 11 bases between them. This CDR3 contains 13 residues. Germline V gives CDR1 WNHNN, CDR2 SYGVQD (reference sequence). Here the CDR3 reads CASTTGPSYEQYF. CDR3 DNA sequence: TGCGCCAGCACCACTGGTCCATCCTACGAGCAGTACTTC.

The rearrangement joins TRBV5-5 to TRBJ1-5; the D gene is possibly TRBD1 (5 bases). The germline V gene encodes CDR1 SGHKS and CDR2 YYEKEE (reference sequence). The V and J ends lost 4 bases and 1 base respectively, with 18 bases between them. CDR3 length: 17 residues. In DNA form, the CDR3 reads TGTGCCAGCAGCCCGAACTGGGGGGAAAGAAGCAATCAGCCCCAGCATTTT. Protein product: CASSPNWGERSNQPQHF.

This chain connects TRBV5-1 to TRBJ2-6, with TRBD1 matching 7 bases. CDR1 and CDR2 (germline): SGHRS, YFSETQ. The CDR3 consists of 16 residues. V shed 1 base, J shed 3 bases, and the junction held 4 bases outside the gene matches. This CDR3 reads CASSLYRGLGANVLTF. CDR3 sequence (DNA): TGCGCCAGCAGCTTGTACAGGGGTCTTGGGGCCAACGTCCTGACTTTC.

The gene calls are TRBV5-6 and TRBJ2-2, with unresolved D. Germline assignment: CDR1 SGHDT and CDR2 YYEEEE. Trimming took 4 bases from V and 5 from J, leaving 6 bases between them. This CDR3 comprises 12 residues. The CDR3 reads CASSPVTGELFF. CDR3 bases: TGTGCCAGCAGCCCGGTAACCGGGGAGCTGTTTTTT.

The chain couples TRBV11-2 to TRBJ2-7, with TRBD2 matching 10 bases. Germline V lookup: CDR1 SGHAT, CDR2 FQNNGV. The CDR3 has 15 residues. Trimming at V came to 1 base and at J to 0 bases, leaving 0 bases not matched to a gene. CDR3 nucleotide sequence: TGTGCCAGCAGCTTAGCTAGCGGGAGCTCCTACGAGCAGTACTTC. Protein sequence: CASSLASGSSYEQYF.

The chain has TRBV10-3 and TRBJ2-5; TRBD2 is a possible D gene (5 bases). The germline CDR1 and CDR2 sequences are ENHRY and SYGVKD. The CDR3 is made up of 15 amino acids. V dropped 6 bases and J dropped 3 bases, with 17 bases sitting between them. Here the CDR3 DNA reads TGTGCCATCAGGGCCGCACGGGGTGCCGAAGAGACCCAGTACTTC. Translating gives CAIRAARGAEETQYF.

This chain connects TRBV25-1 to TRBJ1-1; 12 positions agree with TRBD1. CDR1 is MGHDK and CDR2 is SYGVNS in the germline V gene. The CDR3 totals 14 residues. The ends lost 4 bases at V and 7 bases at J; junction bases unmatched: 4. CDR3 amino acids: CASSGGQGAFEAFF. In nucleotides, the CDR3 is TGTGCCAGCAGTGGGGGACAGGGGGCGTTTGAAGCTTTCTTT.

This chain connects TRBV6-1 to TRBJ2-1, with TRBD1 matching 9 bases. Germline values: CDR1 MNHNS, CDR2 SASEGT. CDR3 length: 13 residues. The V segment lost 5 bases and the J segment 10 bases; nucleotides outside the gene matches: 6. This chain's CDR3 is CASSQQGAGEQFF. Written as DNA, the CDR3 is TGTGCCAGCAGTCAACAGGGGGCAGGGGAGCAGTTCTTC.

The V gene is TRBV27, the J gene TRBJ2-7; a possible D gene is TRBD1 (5 bases). V gave up 3 bases and J gave up 3 bases, with 12 bases separating them. Germline V gene lookup returns CDR1 MNHEY and CDR2 SMNVEV (reference sequence). The CDR3 contains 14 residues. The CDR3 here is CASSLKGRDYEQYF. In nucleotides, the CDR3 is TGTGCCAGCAGTTTGAAGGGCAGGGACTACGAGCAGTACTTC.

The CDR3 bases are TGTGCCAGCAGCTTAGATCCATTAAGAGCGAACACTGAAGCTTTCTTT. Encoded protein: CASSLDPLRANTEAFF. The rearrangement uses TRBV11-2 and TRBJ1-1; D not resolved. V shed 0 bases and J shed 1 base, with 12 bases lying between them. The CDR3 spans 16 residues. The germline CDR1 and CDR2 sequences are SGHAT and FQNNGV.

The rearrangement joins TRBV13 to TRBJ2-7; no definite D call. Germline assignment: CDR1 PRHDT and CDR2 FYEKMQ (reference sequence). The CDR3 is made up of 13 amino acids. V dropped 1 base and J dropped 0 bases, with 4 bases sitting between them. The CDR3 spells CASSLARSYEQYF. For the CDR3, the DNA is TGTGCCAGCAGCTTAGCCCGCTCCTACGAGCAGTACTTC.

Comment on this clone: A junction boundary mismatches the germline segment, possibly from a read error. This CDR3 is also generated by other DNA sequences in the sample. The chain joins TRBV27 to TRBJ1-4, with D unclear. Germline values: CDR1 MNHEY, CDR2 SMNVEV (reference sequence). The CDR3 is 15 residues long. The CDR3 region is CASSSGRRVNEKLFF. The CDR3 region has the DNA TGTGCCAGTAGTTCCGGGAGGAGGGTTAATGAAAAACTGTTTTTT.